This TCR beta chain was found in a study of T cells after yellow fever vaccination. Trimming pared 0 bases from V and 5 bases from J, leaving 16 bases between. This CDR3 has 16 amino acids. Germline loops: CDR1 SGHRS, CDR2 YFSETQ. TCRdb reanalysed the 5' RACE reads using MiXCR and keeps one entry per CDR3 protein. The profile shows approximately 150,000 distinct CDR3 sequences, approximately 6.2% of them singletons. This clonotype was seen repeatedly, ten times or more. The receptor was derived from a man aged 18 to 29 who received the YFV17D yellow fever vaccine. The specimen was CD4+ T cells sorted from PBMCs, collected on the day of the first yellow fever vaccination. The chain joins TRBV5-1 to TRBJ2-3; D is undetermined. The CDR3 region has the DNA TGCGCCAGCAGCTTGGAATCGGCCCTCATAGGAGATACGCAGTATTTT. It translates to CASSLESALIGDTQYF.